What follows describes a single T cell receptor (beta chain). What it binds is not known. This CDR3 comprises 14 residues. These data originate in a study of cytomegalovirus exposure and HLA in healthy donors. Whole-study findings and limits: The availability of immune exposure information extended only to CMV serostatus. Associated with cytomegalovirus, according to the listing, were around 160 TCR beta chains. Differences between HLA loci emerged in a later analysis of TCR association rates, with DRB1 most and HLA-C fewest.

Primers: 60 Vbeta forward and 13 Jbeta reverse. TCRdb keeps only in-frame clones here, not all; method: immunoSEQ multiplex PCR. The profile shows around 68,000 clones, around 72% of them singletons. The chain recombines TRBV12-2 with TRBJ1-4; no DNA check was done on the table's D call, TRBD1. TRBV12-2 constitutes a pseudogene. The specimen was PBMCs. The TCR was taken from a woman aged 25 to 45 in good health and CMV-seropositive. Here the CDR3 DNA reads TGTGCAAGTCGCTTAGACAGCTTTAATGAAAAGCTGTTTTTT. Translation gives CASRLDSFNEKLFF.